The 9 T cell receptor beta chains in this list originate from one sample, sequenced in a study of T cells in Graves' hyperthyroidism and ophthalmopathy. Amplified TCR beta CDR3 regions came from RNA transcripts. First-round RT-PCR of the TCR CDR3 relied on the HTBI primer set. MiXCR, applied by TCRdb to the multiplex PCR reads, yields one record per CDR3 protein. The sample holds about 480,000 distinct CDR3 sequences, roughly a quarter seen once. What was sequenced was blood. The receptors were sampled from a woman between 25 and 40 years old with Graves' ophthalmopathy.

The sample holds many counts of this clonotype. The chain combines TRBV6-4 with TRBJ1-1, with 8 bases lining up with TRBD1. CDR1 and CDR2 from the germline V gene are MRHNA and SNTAGT. V was clipped by 6 bases and J by 0 bases; unmatched bases: 12. The CDR3 runs 17 residues. Here the CDR3 DNA reads TGTGCCAGCAGGGACAGGGTGGGAATATTGATGAACACTGAAGCTTTCTTT. Its translation is CASRDRVGILMNTEAFF.

In regard to this clonotype: Its ends do not fully match the called genes, so a read error is possible. The J gene is TRBJ2-2, the V gene TRBV6-2 or TRBV6-3; D might be TRBD1 (6 bases). CDR1 and CDR2 from the germline V gene are MNHEY and SVGEGT. The length of the CDR3 is 15 residues. CDR3 bases: TGTGCCAGCAGTCCCGGGGACATCAGAACCGGGGATCTGTTTTTT. It is translated as CASSPGDIRTGDLFF.

This chain uses TRBV19 with TRBJ1-5, with D possibly being TRBD1 (5 bases). The CDR3 is made up of 15 amino acids. The germline V and J ends were trimmed by 4 bases and 7 bases, with 17 bases remaining between them. Germline V lookup: CDR1 LNHDA, CDR2 SQIVND (reference sequence). The CDR3 loop is CASSTSGARGQPQHF. The CDR3 coding sequence is TGTGCCAGTAGTACTTCCGGGGCCAGAGGACAGCCCCAGCATTTT.

A word on this clonotype: No conserved phenylalanine or tryptophan ends this CDR3, so it is likely a read error. The rearrangement links TRBV6-1 to TRBJ1-1, with D possibly matching TRBD1 (6 bases). The CDR3 consists of 15 residues. V was pared by 5 bases and J by 0 bases, with 13 bases between. The germline CDR1 and CDR2 sequences are MNHNS and SASEGT. The CDR3 sequence: CASSRGGHMNTEAFL. As DNA, the CDR3 is TGTGCCAGCAGTAGGGGGGGACACATGAACACTGAAGCTTTCCTT.

The J gene is TRBJ2-5, the V gene TRBV4-2; TRBD2 matches 11 bases. Germline trimming cut 0 bases from V and 3 bases from J; bases unmatched to any gene: 0. The germline V gene encodes CDR1 LGHNA and CDR2 YNFKEQ. The CDR3 loop spans 15 amino acids. DNA for the CDR3: TGTGCCAGCAGCCAAGAACTAGCGGGAGAAGAGACCCAGTACTTC. It yields the protein CASSQELAGEETQYF.

This chain connects TRBV6-1 to TRBJ2-7; 9 bases fit TRBD2. V trimming: 3 bases; J trimming: 2 bases; junction bases outside the gene matches: 2. The CDR3 covers 14 residues. The germline V gene has CDR1 MNHNS and CDR2 SASEGT. CDR3 residues: CASSDPSGTYEQYF. Written as DNA, the CDR3 is TGTGCCAGCAGTGATCCTAGCGGGACCTACGAGCAGTACTTC.

This clonotype turned up a few times. CDR3 DNA sequence: TGTGCCATCAGTGAGTCGGGGGGCACTGAAGCTTTCTTT. It translates to CAISESGGTEAFF. This chain joins TRBV10-3 and TRBJ1-1; tentatively, D is TRBD1 (5 bases). Trimming left V 0 bases short and J 4 bases short, with 6 bases between. Germline V gene lookup returns CDR1 ENHRY and CDR2 SYGVKD. CDR3 length equals 13 residues.

This clonotype was picked up many times. The rearrangement links TRBV7-9 to TRBJ2-5, with TRBD2 as a possible D gene (6 bases). V was clipped by 1 base and J by 4 bases, with 13 bases between them. CDR1 is SEHNR, CDR2 FQNEAQ, per germline (reference sequence). There are 15 residues in the CDR3. The CDR3 protein is CASSLGAGGRETQYF. The CDR3 region has the DNA TGTGCCAGCAGCTTAGGGGCAGGAGGGAGAGAGACCCAGTACTTC.

This clonotype was seen many times. This sequence joins TRBV2 and TRBJ1-1, with TRBD1 matching 7 bases. Germline values: CDR1 SNHLY, CDR2 FYNNEI. Germline trimming cut 4 bases from V and 3 bases from J; bases unmatched to any gene: 11. This CDR3 is built from 16 residues. The CDR3 sequence: CASSVTGEVRDTEAFF. For the CDR3, the DNA is TGTGCCAGCAGTGTAACAGGGGAAGTTAGGGACACTGAAGCTTTCTTT.